These 8 T cell receptor beta chains were sequenced from one sample in a study of PD-1 blockade in classical Hodgkin lymphoma. Using immunoSEQ multiplex PCR, the repertoire was profiled, and TCRdb retains in-frame clones only, with some absent. The sample consists of approximately 20,000 clones, over 60% of them appearing once. Time point denoted: cycle 4 day 1 (C4D1), after five to seven weeks of nivolumab. Every patient had relapsed following autologous stem cell transplantation, and cohorts differed in brentuximab vedotin exposure. The material sequenced was peripheral blood mononuclear cells (PBMCs), taken before the fourth cycle of nivolumab. Source of these receptors: a human donor with classical Hodgkin lymphoma.

This clone showed up just once. The chain employs TRBV2 and TRBJ2-3; maybe TRBD1 (6 bases). This CDR3 region has 14 residues. V lost 9 bases to trimming and J lost 1 base, with 14 bases between them. The germline V gene encodes CDR1 SNHLY and CDR2 FYNNEI. The CDR3 reads CASNRDIRTDTQYF. CDR3 bases: TGTGCCAGTAACCGGGACATCCGCACAGATACGCAGTATTTT.

The rearrangement joins TRBV9 to TRBJ2-2, with 8 nucleotides matching TRBD1. The V segment lost 2 bases and the J segment 0 bases; nucleotides outside the gene matches: 3. The CDR3 totals 16 residues. Germline CDR1 is SGDLS and CDR2 is YYNGEE. The CDR3 DNA follows: TGTGCCAGCAGCGTGTGGGGACAGGCGAACACCGGGGAGCTGTTTTTT. Protein product: CASSVWGQANTGELFF.

This chain links TRBV5-6 with TRBJ2-5; possibly TRBD1 for D (6 bases). The CDR3 contains 12 residues. Germline V gene data show CDR1 as SGHDT and CDR2 as YYEEEE. V was trimmed by 7 bases and J by 4 bases, leaving 11 bases between them. CDR3 sequence: CASHRVGETQYF. The CDR3 DNA sequence: TGTGCCAGCCACAGGGTAGGAGAGACCCAGTACTTC.

V gene TRBV19 combines with J gene TRBJ1-4, with unresolved D. V dropped 5 bases and J dropped 8 bases, with 15 bases sitting between them. CDR3 length: 14 residues. Germline CDR1 and CDR2: LNHDA and SQIVND (reference sequence). CDR3 sequence reads: CASSPNGRSEKLFF. CDR3 nucleotide sequence: TGTGCCAGTAGTCCGAATGGAAGGAGCGAAAAACTGTTTTTT.

This clone was observed once. J is TRBJ1-3 and V is TRBV18, with D perhaps matching TRBD1 (6 bases). This CDR3 is 13 amino acids long. Germline values: CDR1 KGHSH, CDR2 LQKENI. With 2 bases removed from V and 6 bases from J, the gap between germline ends came to 8 bases. CDR3 loop: CASSPGGENTIYF. DNA for the CDR3: TGTGCCAGCTCACCAGGGGGCGAAAACACCATATATTTT.

Relative to its sample, this clone is medium-sized. The chain links TRBV2 to TRBJ2-2, with D unclear. Germline values: CDR1 SNHLY, CDR2 FYNNEI. CDR3 length: 12 residues. With 8 bases removed from V and 8 bases from J, the gap between germline ends came to 12 bases. In DNA, the CDR3 is TGTGCCAGCCTTGGGGTGCCGGGGGAGCTGTTTTTT. This gives the protein CASLGVPGELFF.

The V call is TRBV7-9, the J call TRBJ1-5; D call uncertain. Per germline, CDR1 SEHNR and CDR2 FQNEAQ (reference sequence). CDR3 length: 13 residues. Deletions cut 1 base from V and 9 bases from J, with 10 bases between. The DNA for the CDR3 is TGTGCCAGCAGCTTAGATCCCGGAACGCCCCAGCATTTT. Translation: CASSLDPGTPQHF.

This clone showed up just a few times. This rearrangement joins TRBV19 to TRBJ1-1; D gene ambiguous. There are 13 residues in the CDR3. Germline-derived CDR1 and CDR2 are LNHDA and SQIVND (reference sequence). V gave up 3 bases and J gave up 8 bases, with 13 bases separating them. The CDR3 nucleotides read TGTGCCAGTAGTATCCGCTTGGAGGGAGAAGCTTTCTTT. Its protein is CASSIRLEGEAFF.